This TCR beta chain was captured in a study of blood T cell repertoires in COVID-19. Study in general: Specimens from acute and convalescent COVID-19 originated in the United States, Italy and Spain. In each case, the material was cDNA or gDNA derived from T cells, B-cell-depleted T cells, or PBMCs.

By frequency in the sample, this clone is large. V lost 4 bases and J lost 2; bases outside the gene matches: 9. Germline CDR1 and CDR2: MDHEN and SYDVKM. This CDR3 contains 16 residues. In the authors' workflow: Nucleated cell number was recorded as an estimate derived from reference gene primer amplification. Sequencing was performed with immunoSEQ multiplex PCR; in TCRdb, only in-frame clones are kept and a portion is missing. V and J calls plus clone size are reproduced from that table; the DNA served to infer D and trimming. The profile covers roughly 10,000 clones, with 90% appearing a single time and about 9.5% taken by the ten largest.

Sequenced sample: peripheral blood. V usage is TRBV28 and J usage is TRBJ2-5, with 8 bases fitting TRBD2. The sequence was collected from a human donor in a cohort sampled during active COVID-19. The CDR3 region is CASSSSGTRRQETQYF. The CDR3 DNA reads TGTGCCAGCAGTTCCTCCGGGACTAGGAGACAAGAGACCCAGTACTTC.